These T cell receptor beta chains were read from a single sample in a study of vaccination effects on CD4 cells after COVID-19. These receptors' targets are unknown. Produced via immunoSEQ multiplex PCR; TCRdb's table is partial and in-frame only. The sample consists of about 31,000 clones, 65% of them appearing once. The sequences come from CD4+ T cells from PBMCs cultured with SARS-CoV-2 spike peptides, collected after COVID-19 vaccination. Receptor source: a human donor who received a COVID-19 vaccine. CDR3s include the opening cysteine and the closing phenylalanine or tryptophan. D genes are given only for firm matches. Clone size appears in some rows only: once, few, many, or a class for an expanded clone.

>TRBD1|.|TRBV30|19|TRBJ1-5
CAWSLAGTEHALGNQPQHF
TGTGCCTGGAGTCTAGCCGGGACAGAGCACGCCCTAGGCAATCAGCCCCAGCATTTT
>.|few|TRBV19|19|TRBJ1-5
CASIGLRTQDSWGDQPQHF
TGTGCCAGTATCGGTCTCAGGACTCAGGACTCGTGGGGCGATCAGCCCCAGCATTTT
>.|.|TRBV9|13|TRBJ1-2
CASSVVLGRGYTF
TGTGCCAGCAGCGTAGTTTTAGGACGGGGCTACACCTTC
>.|.|TRBV7-8|13|TRBJ2-1
CASSSPLGNEQFF
TGTGCCAGCAGCTCACCATTAGGCAATGAGCAGTTCTTC
>.|.|TRBV29-1|14|TRBJ1-5
CSVGGEGRNQPQHF
TGCAGCGTTGGTGGTGAGGGCAGAAATCAGCCCCAGCATTTT
>TRBD1|.|TRBV6-1|15|TRBJ1-6
CASSESWTGDSPLHF
TGTGCCAGCAGTGAATCTTGGACAGGTGATTCACCCCTCCACTTT
>.|.|TRBV24-1|14|TRBJ2-3
CATSAQGGPDTQYF
TGTGCCACCAGTGCCCAGGGTGGTCCAGATACGCAGTATTTT
>.|few|TRBV4-1|13|TRBJ1-2
CASSHPGTSGYTF
TGCGCCAGCAGCCACCCCGGGACATCTGGCTACACCTTC
>TRBD1|.|TRBV6-5|13|TRBJ2-1
CASSQTGGNEQFF
TGTGCCAGCAGCCAGACAGGGGGCAATGAGCAGTTCTTC
>TRBD1|.|TRBV18|14|TRBJ1-1
CASSRGTGGTEAFF
TGTGCCAGCTCCCGAGGGACAGGCGGTACTGAAGCTTTCTTT
>TRBD2|once|TRBV11-2|14|TRBJ2-7
CASSSTLAGREQYF
TGTGCCAGCAGCTCGACGCTAGCGGGACGGGAGCAGTACTTC
>.|.|TRBV10-3|13|TRBJ1-5
CAISGQQDQPQHF
TGTGCCATCAGTGGACAGCAGGATCAGCCCCAGCATTTT
>.|few|TRBV18|15|TRBJ2-2
CASSSRDANTGELFF
TGTGCCAGCTCGTCCCGGGACGCGAACACCGGGGAGCTGTTTTTT
>TRBD2|.|TRBV10-2|14|TRBJ2-7
CASSEGLGNYEQYF
TGCGCCAGCAGTGAGGGACTAGGGAATTACGAGCAGTACTTC
>.|few|TRBV7-2|13|TRBJ2-1
CASSLIGESWQFF
TGTGCCAGCAGCTTAATCGGAGAGTCCTGGCAGTTCTTC
>.|few|TRBV23-1|15|TRBJ1-1
CASSQSNEGVPEAFF
TGCGCCAGCAGTCAATCTAATGAAGGGGTACCTGAAGCTTTCTTT
>TRBD1|.|TRBV20-1|16|TRBJ2-5
CSASAPGQYPQETQYF
TGCAGTGCTAGTGCACCGGGACAGTACCCGCAAGAGACCCAGTACTTC
>.|.|TRBV18|14|TRBJ1-5
CASSPRGGTQPQHF
TGTGCCAGCTCACCAAGGGGGGGGACCCAGCCCCAGCATTTT
>TRBD1|once|TRBV11-2|15|TRBJ1-6
CASSMRQGYNSPLHF
TGTGCCAGCAGCATGAGACAGGGGTATAATTCACCCCTCCACTTT
>.|.|TRBV12-3/TRBV12-4|13|TRBJ2-2
CASSARSAGELFF
TGTGCCAGCAGCGCCAGGTCCGCCGGGGAGCTGTTTTTT
>.|.|TRBV7-6|17|TRBJ2-2
CASSLRGAGRNTGELFF
TGTGCCAGCAGCTTAAGGGGCGCGGGTCGTAACACCGGGGAGCTGTTTTTT
>.|.|TRBV6-5|12|TRBJ1-1
CASSRWNTEAFF
TGTGCCAGCAGCCGGTGGAACACTGAAGCTTTCTTT
>.|.|TRBV5-8|15|TRBJ2-1
CASSSSGYSYNEQFF
TGTGCCAGCAGCTCGAGCGGGTACTCCTACAATGAGCAGTTCTTC
>TRBD2|large|TRBV9|17|TRBJ2-3
CASSVARVAGATDTQYF
TGTGCCAGCAGCGTAGCCCGAGTAGCGGGGGCCACAGATACGCAGTATTTT
>TRBD2|.|TRBV3-1/TRBV3-2|18|TRBJ2-7
CASSPTLLTSASSYEQYF
TGTGCCAGCAGCCCTACGTTACTTACTAGCGCTAGCTCCTACGAGCAGTACTTC
>TRBD2|.|TRBV5-1|15|TRBJ2-3
CASRRTSGGTDTQYF
TGCGCCAGCAGACGAACTAGCGGTGGCACAGATACGCAGTATTTT
>.|.|TRBV5-1|13|TRBJ2-7
CASSGFSSYEQYF
TGCGCCAGCAGCGGCTTTTCCTCCTACGAGCAGTACTTC
>TRBD1|.|TRBV18|17|TRBJ1-5
CASSQGQGADSNQPQHF
TGTGCCAGCTCACAGGGACAGGGGGCGGATAGCAATCAGCCCCAGCATTTT
>TRBD2|.|TRBV19|15|TRBJ2-2
CASSMGLAVAGELFF
TGTGCCAGTAGTATGGGCCTAGCGGTGGCCGGGGAGCTGTTTTTT
>.|.|TRBV24-1|13|TRBJ2-7
CATSDGGSYEQYF
TGTGCCACCAGTGATGGGGGTTCCTACGAGCAGTACTTC
>.|.|TRBV3-1/TRBV3-2|14|TRBJ2-7
CASSQVRGLHEQYF
TGTGCCAGCAGCCAAGTTCGAGGGCTTCACGAGCAGTACTTC
>.|.|TRBV6-6|14|TRBJ1-2
CASSQTPENYGYTF
TGTGCCAGCAGCCAAACCCCAGAAAACTATGGCTACACCTTC
>.|.|TRBV19|14|TRBJ1-2
CASRFDLNNYGYTF
TGTGCCAGTAGGTTTGACCTCAATAACTATGGCTACACCTTC
>TRBD1|.|TRBV18|16|TRBJ2-1
CASSPPNRGEYNEQFF
TGTGCCAGCTCACCACCAAACAGGGGGGAATACAATGAGCAGTTCTTC
>TRBD1|.|TRBV18|16|TRBJ2-2
CASSQRQGLSTGELFF
TGTGCCAGCTCACAAAGACAGGGCCTGAGCACCGGGGAGCTGTTTTTT
>TRBD1|.|TRBV7-2|16|TRBJ2-7
CASSPPFWDRGLKQYF
TGTGCCAGCAGCCCCCCTTTTTGGGACAGGGGGCTTAAGCAGTACTTC
>TRBD2|.|TRBV5-6|15|TRBJ2-3
CASSLPSGSWDTQYF
TGTGCCAGCAGCTTGCCTAGCGGGAGCTGGGATACGCAGTATTTT
>.|few|TRBV19|14|TRBJ2-1
CASSSDRTYNEQFF
TGTGCCAGTAGTAGCGATAGGACCTACAATGAGCAGTTCTTC
>.|.|TRBV2|13|TRBJ2-7
CASSVARDYEQYF
TGTGCCAGCAGTGTGGCCAGGGACTACGAGCAGTACTTC
>.|.|TRBV19|16|TRBJ1-2
CASSIDPSEQSYGYTF
TGTGCCAGTAGTATTGATCCTTCGGAACAGTCCTATGGCTACACCTTC
>.|medium-sized|TRBV18|13|TRBJ2-7
CASSPSARYEQYF
TGTGCCAGCTCACCATCGGCCCGCTACGAGCAGTACTTC
>.|.|TRBV10-3|14|TRBJ1-1
CAISGGFRDTEAFF
TGTGCCATCAGTGGAGGGTTTCGGGACACTGAAGCTTTCTTT
>.|.|TRBV14|13|TRBJ1-3
CASSQIVGDTIYF
TGTGCCAGCAGCCAAATCGTCGGAGACACCATATATTTT
>TRBD1|.|TRBV5-4|16|TRBJ2-2
CASSLVDRGNTGELFF
TGTGCCAGCAGCTTGGTGGACAGGGGCAACACCGGGGAGCTGTTTTTT
>TRBD2|.|TRBV4-1|18|TRBJ2-1
CASSQVDMGLVGYNEQFF
TGCGCCAGCAGCCAAGTAGACATGGGACTAGTAGGTTACAATGAGCAGTTCTTC
>.|.|TRBV11-2|13|TRBJ2-7
CASSRTLNYEQYF
TGTGCCAGCAGCCGGACCCTCAACTACGAGCAGTACTTC
>.|.|TRBV5-6|14|TRBJ2-7
CASSSLDTDYEQYF
TGTGCCAGCAGCTCCCTGGACACTGACTACGAGCAGTACTTC
>.|.|TRBV11-2|16|TRBJ1-3
CASSPRNRASGNTIYF
TGTGCCAGCAGCCCGAGAAACAGGGCCTCTGGAAACACCATATATTTT
>.|.|TRBV5-1|12|TRBJ2-7
CASRSTDYEQYF
TGCGCCAGCAGATCGACAGACTACGAGCAGTACTTC
>.|.|TRBV2|14|TRBJ2-7
CASSEMGSYGEQYF
TGTGCCAGCAGTGAGATGGGCAGCTATGGGGAGCAGTACTTC
>.|.|TRBV6-1|14|TRBJ2-3
CASSEARTWDTQYF
TGTGCCAGCAGTGAAGCGCGGACCTGGGATACGCAGTATTTT